The 9 T cell receptor beta chains listed next were all sequenced from one sample in a study of low-dose radiotherapy and immunotherapy resistance in tumors. TRAV and TRBV primers primed cDNA for both TCRalpha and TCRbeta. TCR amplification involved about 21 PCR cycles with a constant-region primer and V-primer adapter. TCRdb re-called the reads through MiXCR, storing one row per CDR3 protein. The top ten hold approximately 7% of the sample, which has around 68,000 distinct CDR3 sequences, approximately 25% seen once. Time point given: before trial treatment. The sample was PBMCs, taken before treatment. The source of these receptors is a male donor with rectosigmoid adenocarcinoma.

This clonotype was seen just once. This sequence joins TRBV7-2 and TRBJ2-2; the D gene is possibly TRBD1 (6 bases). Germline V gene data show CDR1 as SGHTA and CDR2 as FQGNSA. The V end lost 3 bases, the J end lost 2 bases, and 10 bases lay between the germline ends. The CDR3 contains 15 residues. CDR3 loop: CASSFGTFNTGELFF. CDR3 DNA: TGTGCCAGCAGCTTTGGGACATTCAACACCGGGGAGCTGTTTTTT.

The rearrangement links TRBV25-1 to TRBJ1-4; the D gene is possibly TRBD1 (6 bases). Germline V lookup: CDR1 MGHDK, CDR2 SYGVNS. Trimming stripped 2 bases from V and 7 bases from J, with 11 bases between. The CDR3 has 14 amino acids. This CDR3 is CASSEEGGGEKLFF. CDR3 DNA sequence: TGTGCCAGCAGTGAAGAGGGGGGAGGTGAAAAACTGTTTTTT.

This clonotype came up many times. V usage is TRBV29-1 and J usage is TRBJ1-2; D possibly corresponds to TRBD1 (5 bases). CDR1 is SQVTM, CDR2 ANQGSEA, per germline. Trimming removed 1 base at V and 10 bases at J, with 13 bases between. The CDR3 spans 12 residues. The CDR3 region is CSVEGRALTYTF. The CDR3 bases are TGCAGCGTTGAAGGCAGGGCCCTAACCTACACCTTC.

The sample holds one count of this clonotype. A far larger clone is one base from this, pointing to a likely read error. CDR3 residues: CASSLGQGGYEQFF. For the CDR3, the DNA is TGCGCCAGCAGCTTGGGGCAGGGTGGCTACGAGCAGTTCTTC. The chain employs TRBV5-1 and TRBJ2-1; D is perhaps TRBD1 (5 bases). V was pared by 0 bases and J by 10 bases, with 14 bases between. Germline assignment: CDR1 SGHRS and CDR2 YFSETQ. This CDR3 has 14 amino acids.

The V call is TRBV11-2, the J call TRBJ1-5; a weak D match, TRBD1 (6 bases). V was shortened by 5 bases and J by 4 bases, with 9 bases between the two germline ends. Germline loops: CDR1 SGHAT, CDR2 FQNNGV. This CDR3 is built from 13 residues. The CDR3 DNA sequence: TGTGCCAGCAGCGCCGACAGGAATCAGCCCCAGCATTTT. It is translated as CASSADRNQPQHF.

This clonotype showed up many times. The rearrangement links TRBV12-3 or TRBV12-4 to TRBJ2-7; D possibly corresponds to TRBD2 (7 bases). With 8 bases removed from V and 0 bases from J, the gap between germline ends came to 14 bases. The CDR3 spans 14 residues. The chain's CDR3 is CASGGGGSSYEQYF. The DNA for the CDR3 is TGTGCCAGCGGGGGGGGCGGGAGCTCCTACGAGCAGTACTTC.

This clonotype was seen at least ten times. This sequence joins TRBV19 and TRBJ1-1; 10 bases are shared with TRBD1. After removal of 5 bases from V and 8 bases from J, the junction contained 8 bases not matched to a gene. The CDR3 covers 14 residues. The germline V gene encodes CDR1 LNHDA and CDR2 SQIVND (reference sequence). The CDR3 is CASSAGQGNPEAFF. CDR3 in DNA: TGTGCCAGTAGTGCGGGACAGGGGAACCCCGAAGCTTTCTTT.

This clonotype appeared many times. This chain connects TRBV28 to TRBJ2-3, with 10 positions matching TRBD1. This CDR3 is 14 amino acids long. Trimming removed 8 bases from V and 5 bases from J; junction bases left unmatched: 7. The germline CDR1 and CDR2 sequences are MDHEN and SYDVKM. CDR3 residues: CASFRQGAKDTQYF. The CDR3 DNA reads as TGTGCCAGCTTTAGACAGGGGGCCAAAGATACGCAGTATTTT.

In this sample, this clonotype turned up many times. The chain is built from TRBV19 and TRBJ2-5, with 9 bases identical to TRBD1. The V gene end was trimmed by 6 bases and the J gene end by 5 bases; junction bases not matched to a gene: 10. CDR1 is LNHDA, CDR2 SQIVND, per germline (reference sequence). The CDR3 runs 15 residues. The CDR3 sequence is CASSLTGGSRETQYF. In nucleotides, the CDR3 is TGTGCCAGTAGCCTGACAGGGGGTTCGCGGGAGACCCAGTACTTC.